The rows below give T cell receptor beta chains drawn from one sample of a study of CD8 T cells in ankylosing spondylitis. In TCRdb, the 5' RACE reads were re-called with MiXCR into one record per CDR3 protein. Found here are about 440,000 distinct CDR3 sequences, more than 15% of them singletons; the top ten hold 0.95% to 1.1%. The specimen was blood, either unsorted or a sorted T cell fraction (not recorded which). The receptors stem from a male donor with ankylosing spondylitis. Each CDR3 is given with its conserved first and last residue. The D gene is left open where the match is weak. Clone sizes are given selectively: once, few, many, or a class where the clone is expanded.

D	size	J	V	CDR3	DNA
TRBD2	few	TRBJ2-3	TRBV4-2	CASSRTSGGSTDTQYF	TGTGCCAGCAGCAGGACTAGCGGGGGTAGCACAGATACGCAGTATTTT
NA	NA	TRBJ2-7	TRBV6-5	CASSYQGGEHEQYF	TGTGCCAGCAGTTACCAGGGGGGGGAGCACGAGCAGTACTTC
TRBD1	few	TRBJ1-1	TRBV7-2	CASRRRGDSAEAFF	TGTGCCAGCAGGAGAAGGGGGGACAGTGCTGAAGCTTTCTTT
NA	NA	TRBJ1-5	TRBV20-1	CSAFRGGGNQPQHF	TGCAGTGCTTTCCGGGGCGGAGGCAATCAGCCCCAGCATTTT
TRBD1	few	TRBJ1-6	TRBV12-3/TRBV12-4	CASRTGSSYNSPLHF	TGTGCCAGCAGGACAGGGAGCTCCTATAATTCACCCCTCCACTTT
NA	NA	TRBJ2-7	TRBV7-8	CASSPPASAGAYEQYF	TGTGCCAGCAGCCCACCAGCATCGGCAGGAGCCTACGAGCAGTACTTC
NA	NA	TRBJ1-4	TRBV4-1	CASSQDRRENEKLFF	TGCGCCAGCAGCCAAGATCGCAGGGAAAATGAAAAACTGTTTTTT
NA	few	TRBJ1-2	TRBV6-5	CASSFDYRTSGGYTF	TGTGCCAGCAGTTTCGACTACCGGACCTCCGGGGGCTACACCTTC
NA	NA	TRBJ2-7	TRBV5-8	CASTTRQFSYEQYF	TGTGCCAGCACTACTAGACAGTTTTCCTACGAGCAGTACTTC
NA	NA	TRBJ2-1	TRBV11-2	CASSLDSLQNNEQFF	TGTGCCAGCAGCTTAGATTCACTACAAAACAATGAGCAGTTCTTC
NA	NA	TRBJ2-1	TRBV11-2	CASSLGARSHNEQFF	TGTGCCAGCAGCTTAGGGGCTAGGTCCCACAATGAGCAGTTCTTC
NA	NA	TRBJ2-1	TRBV12-3/TRBV12-4	CASTAWVRGVNEQFF	TGTGCCAGCACCGCCTGGGTGCGGGGAGTGAATGAGCAGTTCTTC
TRBD1	NA	TRBJ1-1	TRBV7-9	CASSVGQSDTEAFF	TGTGCCAGCAGCGTGGGACAGTCTGACACTGAAGCTTTCTTT
NA	few	TRBJ2-5	TRBV5-1	CASSPNDWKQETQYF	TGCGCCAGCAGCCCTAATGACTGGAAACAAGAGACCCAGTACTTC
TRBD1	few	TRBJ1-6	TRBV12-3/TRBV12-4	CASSFQGGSGSPLHF	TGTGCCAGCTCTTTCCAGGGGGGCTCTGGTTCACCCCTCCACTTT
NA	few	TRBJ1-1	TRBV9	CASSVAPSDTEAFF	TGTGCCAGCAGCGTAGCCCCCAGTGACACTGAAGCTTTCTTT
TRBD1	few	TRBJ1-1	TRBV5-6	CASSPDAGTANTEAFF	TGTGCCAGCAGCCCGGACGCCGGGACAGCGAACACTGAAGCTTTCTTT
NA	many	TRBJ2-3	TRBV29-1	CSVEDSPDTQYF	TGCAGCGTTGAAGACAGTCCAGATACGCAGTATTTT
NA	NA	TRBJ1-2	TRBV3-1	CASSQESGYTF	TGTGCCAGCAGCCAAGAAAGTGGCTACACCTTC
TRBD2	few	TRBJ2-1	TRBV4-2	CASSQGPGGGQAHEQFF	TGTGCCAGCAGCCAAGGACCCGGCGGGGGTCAGGCCCATGAGCAGTTCTTC
TRBD2	NA	TRBJ2-5	TRBV7-3	CASSLLAGGNHFQETQYF	TGTGCCAGCAGCCTTCTAGCGGGAGGGAATCATTTCCAAGAGACCCAGTACTTC
TRBD1	NA	TRBJ1-6	TRBV3-1	CASSQGSGGSSYNSPLHF	TGTGCCAGCAGCCAAGGGTCAGGGGGGAGCTCCTATAATTCACCCCTCCACTTT
TRBD2	NA	TRBJ2-5	TRBV6-2/TRBV6-3	CASGFPGLPQETQYF	TGTGCCAGCGGTTTCCCGGGACTACCCCAAGAGACCCAGTACTTC
NA	NA	TRBJ2-7	TRBV29-1	CSVSEGTLYEQYF	TGCAGCGTCAGCGAGGGGACCCTCTACGAGCAGTACTTC
NA	once	TRBJ2-5	TRBV2	CASSEWGETQYF	TGTGCCAGCAGTGAATGGGGGGAGACCCAGTACTTC
NA	many	TRBJ2-1	TRBV5-1	CASSLGVDNEQFF	TGCGCCAGCAGCTTGGGAGTCGACAATGAGCAGTTCTTC
NA	few	TRBJ1-1	TRBV6-5	CASSYKSLVNTEAFF	TGTGCCAGCAGTTACAAGTCCCTTGTGAACACTGAAGCTTTCTTT
NA	few	TRBJ2-1	TRBV20-1	CSAPQENEQFF	TGCAGTGCTCCGCAGGAAAATGAGCAGTTCTTC
NA	few	TRBJ1-2	TRBV20-1	CSARGQGRGYTF	TGCAGTGCTAGAGGGCAGGGAAGAGGCTACACCTTC
NA	many	TRBJ2-3	TRBV15	CATSRDSGRFTDTQYF	TGTGCCACCAGCAGAGATTCGGGCAGATTCACAGATACGCAGTATTTT
NA	few	TRBJ2-5	TRBV29-1	CSVEDRDGETQYF	TGCAGCGTTGAAGATCGGGACGGAGAGACCCAGTACTTC
NA	NA	TRBJ1-3	TRBV20-1	CSARQQGNTIYF	TGCAGTGCTAGACAACAGGGAAACACCATATATTTT
TRBD1	few	TRBJ2-4	TRBV6-1	CASRQPSGTGNIQYF	TGTGCCAGCCGTCAACCCTCCGGGACAGGGAACATTCAGTACTTC
NA	many	TRBJ2-7	TRBV12-3/TRBV12-4	CASSRDGTPGREQYF	TGTGCCAGCAGCCGGGACGGGACTCCCGGGAGAGAGCAGTACTTC
NA	few	TRBJ2-4	TRBV18	CASSPTRGENIQYF	TGTGCCAGCTCACCAACTAGGGGGGAAAACATTCAGTACTTC
TRBD2	NA	TRBJ2-5	TRBV10-3	CAISEGRGLGEETQYF	TGTGCCATCAGTGAGGGGAGGGGATTGGGAGAAGAGACCCAGTACTTC
NA	NA	TRBJ2-3	TRBV3-1	CASSHREADTQYF	TGTGCCAGCAGCCACCGAGAGGCAGATACGCAGTATTTT
NA	many	TRBJ1-2	TRBV7-9	CASSLAGSYGYTF	TGTGCCAGCAGCTTAGCAGGGAGCTATGGCTACACCTTC
NA	NA	TRBJ2-7	TRBV7-9	CASSRRQAASEQYF	TGTGCCAGCAGCCGTAGACAGGCAGCCAGCGAGCAGTACTTC
NA	few	TRBJ1-4	TRBV20-1	CSARVPGTNEKLFF	TGCAGTGCTAGAGTCCCAGGGACTAATGAAAAACTGTTTTTT
NA	few	TRBJ1-1	TRBV5-1	CASSERRMNTEAFF	TGCGCCAGCAGTGAACGAAGGATGAACACTGAAGCTTTCTTT
NA	NA	TRBJ2-5	TRBV5-1	CASSAAGSPGETQYF	TGCGCCAGTTCGGCAGCCGGGAGCCCCGGGGAGACCCAGTACTTC
TRBD1	few	TRBJ1-3	TRBV5-1	CASSFAGTGAGNTIYF	TGCGCCAGCAGCTTTGCGGGGACAGGGGCTGGAAACACCATATATTTT
TRBD2	NA	TRBJ2-2	TRBV9	CASAGLAVNTGELFF	TGTGCCAGCGCCGGACTAGCGGTGAACACCGGGGAGCTGTTTTTT
TRBD1	NA	TRBJ2-1	TRBV7-9	CASSLQQGARYNEQFF	TGTGCCAGCAGCTTACAACAGGGGGCGAGGTACAATGAGCAGTTCTTC
TRBD1	NA	TRBJ1-1	TRBV6-1	CASTRGLTEAFF	TGTGCCAGCACAAGGGGGCTTACTGAAGCTTTCTTT
NA	many	TRBJ2-1	TRBV7-8	CASSLVRDNEQFF	TGTGCCAGCAGCTTAGTCAGGGACAATGAGCAGTTCTTC